The rows below give T cell receptor beta chains drawn from one sample of a study of T cells expressing NK-cell markers. From its re-call of the 5' RACE reads, TCRdb lists each CDR3 protein once, without DNA. The table lists about 260,000 distinct CDR3 sequences. The sample taken for sequencing was blood T cells: a sorted CD56 or NKG2C T cell subset, CD4+ or CD8+ T cells, or bulk PBMC T cells (not recorded which). The source of these receptors is a man between 18 and 29 years old in good health. Both conserved end residues are part of each CDR3. Fields, in order: J gene, V gene, CDR3 protein.

TRBJ1-2	TRBV7-9	CASSLPPGQGAGYTF
TRBJ2-1	TRBV7-8	CASVESPGRDNEQFF
TRBJ2-7	TRBV29-1	CSVAVGTGVNEQYF
TRBJ2-2	TRBV15	CATSRDGQSGELFF
TRBJ1-5	TRBV7-2	CASTLGTGLNQPQHF
TRBJ2-5	TRBV5-1	CASSLGGGGAYNQETQYF
TRBJ2-2	TRBV14	CASSQVRNTGELFF
TRBJ1-1	TRBV7-6	CASIREEGTEAFF
TRBJ1-4	TRBV19	CASSFRTGGNEKLFF
TRBJ2-1	TRBV30	CAWSVERGEQFF
TRBJ2-5	TRBV5-1	CASSLGGQETQYF
TRBJ2-2	TRBV12-3/TRBV12-4	CASIGGLAGRSGELFF
TRBJ2-1	TRBV7-3	CASSSPGTSYEQFF
TRBJ2-5	TRBV5-1	CASSLAASGAQETQYF
TRBJ2-5	TRBV20-1	CSARVNPRVNAETQYF
TRBJ1-1	TRBV20-1	CSARVRGSRGLNTEAFF
TRBJ2-1	TRBV14	CASSQATFGWQFF
TRBJ1-3	TRBV11-2	CASSLTTGPDTIYF
TRBJ2-2	TRBV5-1	CASSLAFGTANTGELFF
TRBJ2-7	TRBV25-1	CASSEWSEQYF
TRBJ2-7	TRBV29-1	CSVEAIQGATYEQYF
TRBJ2-1	TRBV12-3/TRBV12-4	CASSPPGNEQFF
TRBJ2-3	TRBV7-2	CASSRDSSTRTDTQYF
TRBJ2-1	TRBV2	CASAWGLAEEQFF
TRBJ2-3	TRBV9	CASSVGGLPIDTQYF
TRBJ2-7	TRBV7-8	CASFRGRDTVYEQYF
TRBJ2-7	TRBV27	CASSYLNPIGRGMGEQYF
TRBJ2-1	TRBV4-3	CASSQLTWGSGKVNEQFF
TRBJ1-2	TRBV15	CATSRDGRDGYTF
TRBJ2-1	TRBV20-1	CSARRRGSNVNEQFF
TRBJ2-1	TRBV20-1	CSAERDNEQFF
TRBJ2-1	TRBV4-2	CASSQDPRGSYNEQFF
TRBJ2-5	TRBV25-1	CASSRRGALRETQYF
TRBJ1-1	TRBV29-1	CSVENRDSRVAFF
TRBJ2-3	TRBV29-1	CSVDRGLWTDTQYF
TRBJ2-5	TRBV25-1	CASSDHKKETQYF
TRBJ1-1	TRBV12-3/TRBV12-4	CASSLIGIWAFF
TRBJ2-1	TRBV27	CASSLPRLAGTNEQFF
TRBJ2-2	TRBV5-1	CASSLDEARGTGELFF
TRBJ2-7	TRBV20-1	CSAHRDRGGYEQYF
TRBJ2-1	TRBV7-9	CASSPQRLQLQNEQFF
TRBJ2-2	TRBV12-3/TRBV12-4	CASTEAGDGGELFF
TRBJ2-7	TRBV28	CASSYGTGALGQYF
TRBJ2-7	TRBV4-3	CASSQARGSIPYEQYF
TRBJ1-5	TRBV6-1	CASSPLIDRVLGQPQHF
TRBJ2-7	TRBV27	CASSLSGVYGTAFYEQYF
TRBJ2-2	TRBV24-1	CATSDRWDRGNTGELFF
TRBJ1-5	TRBV6-2/TRBV6-3	CASNRIGQPQHF
TRBJ1-1	TRBV27	CASSRDMLKAEAFF
TRBJ2-1	TRBV29-1	CSVQAQGGNEQFF
TRBJ2-3	TRBV5-5	CASFSRGTDTQYF
TRBJ2-7	TRBV15	CATSRVGTSGDEQYF
TRBJ2-5	TRBV18	CASSRTPPPAETQYF
TRBJ2-3	TRBV7-9	CASRSDRGPDTQYF
TRBJ1-5	TRBV12-3/TRBV12-4	CASSRGQGHQPQHF
TRBJ2-6	TRBV9	CASSPGQLYSGANVLTF
TRBJ2-4	TRBV29-1	CSVGARAHIQYF
TRBJ2-5	TRBV6-5	CASKKQGALWEETQYF